The 23 T cell receptor beta chains given below trace back to one sample, sequenced in a study of T cell clonality in common variable immunodeficiency. Assay used: immunoSEQ multiplex PCR; TCRdb lists only in-frame clones, some missing. There are some 80,000 clones in the sample, none observed a single time. Sequences were obtained from peripheral blood mononuclear cells. The receptors derive from a person between 18 and 70 years old in good health.

This clone was detected ten times or more. The DNA ends 3 residues before the CDR3 does, and the rest of the CDR3 is filled in from the germline J gene. The genes are TRBV7-3 and TRBJ2-7, with D perhaps TRBD1 (7 bases). Deletions cut 1 base from V and 5 bases from J, with 15 bases between. Germline V gene data show CDR1 as SGHTA and CDR2 as FQGTGA. CDR3 size: 15 residues. CDR3 loop: CASSLIRGVGDEQYF. The CDR3 DNA, read in part, is TGTGCCAGCAGCTTAATCAGGGGGGTAGGGGACGAG.

The table lists this clone with many counts. The CDR3 extends 3 residues past the end of the read, so its final part is completed from the germline J gene. This rearrangement joins TRBV7-2 to TRBJ1-3; tentative D call: TRBD1 (5 bases). V lost 0 bases, J lost 3 bases, and 15 bases lay in between. The CDR3 is 17 residues long. Germline V gene data show CDR1 as SGHTA and CDR2 as FQGNSA. The CDR3 bases that were read are TGTGCCAGCAGCTTAGCGCCGAGGGGCGCCGGTGGAAACACC. Translated, it gives CASSLAPRGAGGNT. The CDR3 as a whole reads CASSLAPRGAGGNTIYF. The whole variable domain, filled in from reference TRBV7-2 and TRBJ1-3, reads GAGVSQSPSNKVTEKGKDVELRCDPISGHTALYWYRQSLGQGLEFLIYFQGNSAPDKSGLPSDRFSAERTGGSVSTLTIQRTQQEDSAVYLCASSLAPRGAGGNTIYFGEGSWLTVV.

This clone was observed many times. Coverage ceases 3 residues before the CDR3 finishes, and the germline J gene fills in the end. V is TRBV5-1 and J is TRBJ2-3, with D maybe TRBD1 (6 bases). There are 14 residues in the CDR3. Per the germline V gene, CDR1 is SGHRS and CDR2 is YFSETQ. V gave up 5 bases and J gave up 3 bases, with 13 bases separating them. The part of the CDR3 DNA that was read is TGCGCCAGCAGAGGGGGTATTTCAACAGATACG. Protein: CASRGGISTDT. The entire CDR3 sequence reads CASRGGISTDTQYF.

This clone was detected many times. The CDR3 goes on 3 residues after the read ends, and that part is filled in from the germline J gene. The rearrangement uses TRBV20-1 and TRBJ2-1, with TRBD2 matching 13 bases. CDR1 is DFQATT and CDR2 is SNEGSKA in the germline V gene (reference sequence). The CDR3 is 17 amino acids. Unmatched junction bases numbered 7, after V lost 5 bases and J lost 0 bases. CDR3 residues: CSALGLAGASSYNEQFF. The DNA read from the CDR3 is TGCAGTGCTCTCGGACTAGCGGGGGCTAGCTCCTACAATGAG.

In its sample, this clone was seen many times. The CDR3 is CASRPNRDRTSPLHF. The CDR3 bases that were read are TGCGCCAGCAGACCAAACCGGGACAGGACTTCACCC. V gene TRBV5-1 combines with J gene TRBJ1-6; 8 nucleotides align to TRBD1. The sequenced fragment ends 3 residues before the CDR3 boundary, so the rest is inferred from the germline J gene. Germline values: CDR1 SGHRS, CDR2 YFSETQ. The CDR3 is 15 amino acids. The J segment lost 9 bases and the V segment lost 5 bases, leaving 10 bases of the junction unmatched.

This clone was detected ten times or more. The read ends 3 residues before the CDR3 terminus; that terminus is restored from the germline J gene. The V and J genes are TRBV14 and TRBJ2-1; 12 bases line up with TRBD2. Per the germline V gene, CDR1 is SGHDN and CDR2 is FVKESK. The CDR3 has 17 residues. V lost 1 base to trimming and J lost 9 bases; unmatched junction nucleotides: 10. CDR3 DNA (partial): TGTGCCAGCAGCCAAGTCTTCGCTAGCGGGAGGGAGGGTGAG. It translates to CASSQVFASGREGE. The whole CDR3 protein reads CASSQVFASGREGEQFF. The full variable domain, its missing parts supplied by reference TRBV14 and TRBJ2-1, is EAGVTQFPSHSVIEKGQTVTLRCDPISGHDNLYWYRRVMGKEIKFLLHFVKESKQDESGMPNNRFLAERTGGTYSTLKVQPAELEDSGVYFCASSQVFASGREGEQFFGPGTRLTVL.

This clone was seen at least ten times. The sequence runs out 3 residues before the end of the CDR3; the remainder is reconstructed from the germline J gene. The rearrangement uses TRBV20-1 and TRBJ2-3; 9 bases are a match to TRBD2. The germline gives CDR1 DFQATT, CDR2 SNEGSKA (reference sequence). The V gene end was trimmed by 0 bases and the J gene end by 4 bases; junction bases not matched to a gene: 8. The CDR3 extends over 16 amino acids. The CDR3 spells CSARDWREGDPDTQYF. Incomplete CDR3 DNA: TGCAGTGCTAGAGATTGGCGGGAGGGAGACCCAGATACG.

This clone was recorded at least ten times. The read comes to an end 3 residues before the CDR3 does, leaving the germline J gene to fill in the end. V gene TRBV20-1 combines with J gene TRBJ2-2, with TRBD1 identical over 11 bases. J lost 3 bases, V lost 3 bases, and 9 bases had no gene match. Germline V gives CDR1 DFQATT, CDR2 SNEGSKA (reference sequence). This CDR3 region has 17 residues. Incomplete CDR3 DNA: TGCAGTGCTAGGCCGGACAGGGGGCGATTCGACACCGGGGAG. This encodes CSARPDRGRFDTGE. The entire CDR3 is CSARPDRGRFDTGELFF.

This clone came up many times. Read sequence stops 3 residues before the CDR3 end, and the germline J gene provides the missing end. The chain couples TRBV20-1 to TRBJ2-3, with 12 bases lining up with TRBD2. V dropped 6 bases and J dropped 7; count of bases not matched to a gene: 11. CDR3 size: 15 residues. Per the germline V gene, CDR1 is DFQATT and CDR2 is SNEGSKA (reference sequence). The part of the CDR3 DNA that was read is TGCAGTGCCCCAAATCCGGGACTAGCGGGTTATACG. This codes for CSAPNPGLAGYT. The entire CDR3 protein is CSAPNPGLAGYTQYF.

Ten or more counts support this clone. The CDR3 end lies 3 residues beyond the end of the read and is filled in from the germline J gene. This chain links TRBV6-2 or TRBV6-3 with TRBJ1-5; unclear D gene. The CDR3 spans 15 residues. Per germline, CDR1 MNHEY and CDR2 SVGEGT. V lost 0 bases to trimming and J lost 7 bases, with 13 bases between them. The CDR3 bases that were read are TGTGCCAGCAGTTACTCGTCGTTTGGCTCCCAGCCC. Residues: CASSYSSFGSQP. The whole CDR3 reads CASSYSSFGSQPQHF.

This clone was detected ten times or more. The read comes to an end 3 residues before the CDR3 does, leaving the germline J gene to fill in the end. The gene calls are TRBV7-9 and TRBJ2-3; D not certain. Trimming stripped 3 bases from V and 4 bases from J, with 11 bases between. The germline V gene has CDR1 SEHNR and CDR2 FQNEAQ (reference sequence). The length of the CDR3 is 14 residues. CDR3 protein: CASSFIERADTQYF. The sequenced CDR3 bases are TGTGCCAGCAGCTTCATTGAGCGTGCAGATACG.

This clone was picked up many times. The CDR3 end falls 3 residues outside the read, so it is completed with the germline J gene. The gene calls are TRBV5-1 and TRBJ2-5; 16 bases line up with TRBD2. J was trimmed by 5 bases and V by 4 bases; bases with no gene match: 14. Germline V gene sequence: CDR1 SGHRS, CDR2 YFSETQ. This CDR3 has 19 amino acids. This CDR3 is CASSRGLAGGPQGTETQYF. The sequenced CDR3 bases are TGCGCCAGCAGCAGGGGACTAGCGGGAGGGCCGCAGGGAACCGAGACC.

This clone has at least ten counts. The missing CDR3 end, 3 residues past where the read stops, is filled in from the germline J gene. The chain has TRBV5-1 and TRBJ1-5, with TRBD1 identical over 8 bases. The CDR3 loop spans 13 amino acids. Trimming removed 2 bases from V and 7 bases from J; junction bases left unmatched: 2. Germline V CDR1 and CDR2: SGHRS, YFSETQ. The chain's CDR3 is CASSLQGGQPQHF. The CDR3 bases that were read are TGCGCCAGCAGCTTACAGGGGGGGCAGCCC.

Points on this clone: Read sequence stops 3 residues before the CDR3 end, and the germline J gene provides the missing end. This chain uses TRBV5-1 with TRBJ2-3, with 10 nucleotides matching TRBD2. V was clipped by 4 bases and J by 3 bases; unmatched bases: 11. CDR3 length: 17 residues. Germline assignment: CDR1 SGHRS and CDR2 YFSETQ. CDR3 amino acids: CASSRRGASGRTDTQYF. The CDR3 DNA, read in part, is TGCGCCAGCAGCCGGAGGGGGGCTAGCGGGAGAACAGATACG.

The table lists this clone with many counts. The read stops 3 residues short of the end of the CDR3; the missing end is completed from the germline J gene. V gene TRBV5-1 combines with J gene TRBJ2-1, with D maybe TRBD2 (5 bases). Germline lookup yields CDR1 SGHRS and CDR2 YFSETQ. This CDR3 is 13 amino acids long. V was trimmed by 1 base and J by 6 bases, leaving 8 bases between them. The sequenced CDR3 bases are TGCGCCAGCAGCTTGCTAGCATCCAATGAG. Translated, it gives CASSLLASNE. The full CDR3 reads CASSLLASNEQFF. The full variable domain, its missing parts supplied by reference TRBV5-1 and TRBJ2-1, is KAGVTQTPRYLIKTRGQQVTLSCSPISGHRSVSWYQQTPGQGLQFLFEYFSETQRNKGNFPGRFSGRQFSNSRSEMNVSTLELGDSALYLCASSLLASNEQFFGPGTRLTVL.

This clone was counted at least ten times. Read sequence stops 3 residues before the CDR3 end, and the germline J gene provides the missing end. This chain uses TRBV2 with TRBJ2-1; tentative D call: TRBD2 (6 bases). CDR1 is SNHLY and CDR2 is FYNNEI in the germline V gene. This CDR3 has 14 residues. Between the trimmed V and J ends, which lost 0 bases and 7 bases, there was a span of 10 bases. CDR3 sequence: CASSEASGGNEQFF. Partial CDR3 DNA: TGTGCCAGCAGTGAAGCTAGCGGAGGGAATGAG.

This clone was picked up many times. The read halts 3 residues ahead of the CDR3 end, with the missing end drawn from the germline J gene. The rearrangement links TRBV18 to TRBJ2-2, with D possibly TRBD1 on 6 matching bases. The V end was cut by 3 bases, the J end by 4 bases, with 15 bases between. CDR1 and CDR2 (germline): KGHSH, LQKENI. This CDR3 has 16 amino acids. CDR3 amino acids: CASSPPGQRSTGELFF. The covered CDR3 bases are TGTGCCAGCTCACCGCCGGGACAACGGTCCACCGGGGAG.

This clone showed up many times. The read gets to within 3 residues of the CDR3 end, and the germline J gene fills in the rest. The chain employs TRBV7-8 and TRBJ1-1; D possibly corresponds to TRBD1 (6 bases). CDR1 is SGHVS and CDR2 is FQNEAQ in the germline V gene. V shed 0 bases and J shed 3 bases, with 8 bases lying between them. The CDR3 totals 14 residues. The part of the CDR3 DNA that was read is TGTGCCAGCAGCTTAGCCGGACAGCACACTGAA. This codes for CASSLAGQHTE. The full-length CDR3 reads as CASSLAGQHTEAFF.

This clone was detected ten times or more. Coverage ceases 3 residues before the CDR3 finishes, and the germline J gene fills in the end. The V call is TRBV4-1, the J call TRBJ1-2, with 9 bases that match TRBD1. The CDR3 extends over 17 amino acids. Looked up from germline, CDR1 is MGHRA and CDR2 is YSYEKL. Partial CDR3 DNA: TGCGCCAGCAGCCAAGATGCGTACAGGGGGCTAGGTCAAGGC. Its translation is CASSQDAYRGLGQG. The complete CDR3 sequence is CASSQDAYRGLGQGYTF.

The sample holds many counts of this clone. The CDR3 goes on 3 residues after the read ends, and that part is filled in from the germline J gene. The genes are TRBV20-1 and TRBJ1-1; TRBD1 is a possible D gene (5 bases). Germline loops: CDR1 DFQATT, CDR2 SNEGSKA (reference sequence). The CDR3 runs 13 residues. V gave up 3 bases and J gave up 7 bases, with 15 bases separating them. CDR3 DNA (partial): TGCAGTGCTAGGGGACTCCCGGTCGGTGAA. It is translated as CSARGLPVGE. The full CDR3 protein reads CSARGLPVGEAFF.

There are many counts of this clone. The read ends 3 residues before the CDR3 terminus; that terminus is restored from the germline J gene. The chain employs TRBV7-2 and TRBJ1-2, with TRBD1 as a possible D gene (5 bases). CDR1 and CDR2 from the germline V gene are SGHTA and FQGNSA. The CDR3 is 14 amino acids. CDR3 amino acids: CASSQGVEARGYTF. CDR3 bases read: TGTGCCAGCAGCCAAGGGGTCGAGGCTAGGGGC.

Regarding this clone: The sequenced fragment ends 3 residues before the CDR3 boundary, so the rest is inferred from the germline J gene. The V gene is TRBV29-1, the J gene TRBJ2-7, with 7 nucleotides matching TRBD2. Germline loops: CDR1 SQVTM, CDR2 ANQGSEA. The CDR3 extends over 15 amino acids. The ends lost 3 bases at V and 1 base at J; junction bases unmatched: 9. CDR3 bases read: TGCAGCGTTGAGACCACTAGCGAAAGATCCTACGAG. Translating it yields CSVETTSERSYE. The complete CDR3 reads CSVETTSERSYEQYF.

This clone appeared many times. The read comes to an end 3 residues before the CDR3 does, leaving the germline J gene to fill in the end. The chain is built from TRBV11-3 and TRBJ2-5; D remains unclear. CDR1 is SGHNT, CDR2 YENEEA, per germline. CDR3 length: 13 residues. The V gene lost 2 bases and the J gene lost 4 bases, with 8 bases spanning the gap. The CDR3 bases that were read are TGTGCCAGCAGCTTAAAGCCCGGAGAGACC. Its protein product is CASSLKPGET. The CDR3, in full, reads CASSLKPGETQYF.